Here is one T cell receptor beta chain with its context. Its antigen is currently unknown. The table came from immunoSEQ multiplex PCR; TCRdb's copy has only in-frame clones and leaves some out. The profile shows 4,500 to 5,500 clones, 85% to 95% of them singletons. Per germline, CDR1 MNHNS and CDR2 SASEGT. This CDR3 has 14 residues. The V gene lost 2 bases and the J gene lost 5 bases, with 12 bases spanning the gap. These data originate in a study of T cells in localized non-small cell lung cancer. Overall study results and limits: Of the tissues analyzed, uninvolved adjacent lung showed maximal T cell clonality, greater than tumor. Of the top 100 tumor clones, median roughly 60 were in adjacent lung, about 30 among its top 100. Analysis by sequencing included only one tumor region, so heterogeneity remains possible.

The source is a woman aged 35-75 years with stage I lung adenocarcinoma. The starting material was peripheral blood, obtained before any cancer treatment. The chain is built from TRBV6-1 and TRBJ2-5; a weak D match, TRBD2 (5 bases). The DNA for the CDR3 is TGTGCCAGCAGTGAAAGAGGGCTCGGGGAGACCCAGTACTTC. This sequence encodes CASSERGLGETQYF.